The 2 T cell receptor beta chains below all came from one sample that was sequenced in a study of response to subunit inactivated influenza vaccine. TCRdb recomputed calls from the RT-PCR reads with MiXCR, one row per CDR3 protein. The data contain 500,000 to 550,000 distinct CDR3 sequences, approximately 20% of them singletons. The data were also submitted as part of a second study, on T cells expressing NK-cell markers. This second study says: 5'RACE template switching with UMIs produced the TCR beta cDNA.

Sequenced here: CD4+ T cells sorted from PBMCs, sampled less than 13 days after vaccination. These receptors all stem from a man aged 50 to 59 who received an inactivated influenza vaccine.

The rearrangement joins TRBV7-9 to TRBJ1-2, with TRBD1 as a possible D gene (5 bases). Germline V lookup: CDR1 SEHNR, CDR2 FQNEAQ (reference sequence). The CDR3 loop spans 13 amino acids. V lost 5 bases and J lost 8, with 15 bases in between. The CDR3 bases are TGTGCCAGCAGCGCCGACAGCGAGAGGGGCTACACCTTC. This sequence encodes CASSADSERGYTF. The full variable domain, rest sourced from reference TRBV7-9 and TRBJ1-2, is DTGVSQNPRHKITKRGQNVTFRCDPISEHNRLYWYRQTLGQGPEFLTYFQNEAQLEKSRLLSDRFSAERPKGSFSTLEIQRTEQGDSAMYLCASSADSERGYTFGSGTRLTVV.

This clonotype was observed a few times. The V gene is TRBV13, the J gene TRBJ2-2; 11 bases match TRBD1. The trim removed 6 bases at V and 3 bases at J, leaving 9 bases unmatched. The germline gives CDR1 PRHDT, CDR2 FYEKMQ (reference sequence). This CDR3 has 17 residues. This CDR3 reads CASSVGTGGLYTGELFF. The CDR3 DNA reads as TGTGCCAGCAGTGTCGGGACAGGGGGTCTATACACCGGGGAGCTGTTTTTT. Filled out from reference TRBV13 and TRBJ2-2, the complete variable domain reads AAGVIQSPRHLIKEKRETATLKCYPIPRHDTVYWYQQGPGQDPQFLISFYEKMQSDKGSIPDRFSAQQFSDYHSELNMSSLELGDSALYFCASSVGTGGLYTGELFFGEGSRLTVL.